Detailed here is one T cell receptor beta chain. Germline V CDR1 and CDR2: LGHNT, FRNRAP. Trimming shortened V by 0 bases and J by 2 bases, and 7 bases separated the two germline ends. CDR3 length equals 14 residues. This sample was included in a study of cytomegalovirus exposure and HLA in healthy donors. PCR involved 60 Vbeta and 13 Jbeta primers. Libraries were prepared by immunoSEQ multiplex PCR; TCRdb keeps only in-frame clonotypes and omits some of them. This sample has fewer than 200,000 clones, with roughly 85% found just once. Sequenced input: PBMCs. This receptor was obtained from a man younger than 35 in good health and CMV-seropositive. This chain connects TRBV12-5 to TRBJ2-5; D remains ambiguous. The CDR3 nucleotides read TGTGCTAGTGGTTTGGTAGTGCAGCAAGAGACCCAGTACTTC. Its protein is CASGLVVQQETQYF.